This T cell receptor (beta chain) came from a study of blood T cell repertoires in COVID-19. The overall study: The United States, Italy and Spain provided the acute and convalescent COVID-19 samples. Sources were T cells, B-cell-depleted T cells, or PBMCs; the material itself was cDNA or gDNA.

The Seattle patients, enrolled during active infection, were followed longitudinally. As processed by the authors: Amplification from reference gene primers served as the basis for estimated nucleated cell counts. Using immunoSEQ multiplex PCR, the repertoire was profiled, and TCRdb retains in-frame clones only, with some absent. V, J and clone size are taken as reported in that table, and D and trimming were inferred from the DNA itself. The table has approximately 300,000 clones, approximately 90% seen once. There are 15 residues in the CDR3. With 9 bases clipped from V and 10 bases from J, the junction kept 15 bases outside the gene matches. CDR1 and CDR2 (germline): MDHEN, SYDVKM.

This chain uses TRBV28 with TRBJ1-6, with 7 bases lining up with TRBD1. The sample taken for sequencing was peripheral blood. The receptor was isolated from a woman aged 30 to 39 with COVID-19, enrolled during active disease. The CDR3, as DNA: TGTGCCAGTCATGGGTCGACAGGGTTTGGATCACCCCTCCACTTT. Translation: CASHGSTGFGSPLHF.